One and the same sample provided the 22 T cell receptor beta chains below, sequenced in a study of T cells in women clearing cervical HPV infection. Libraries were prepared by immunoSEQ multiplex PCR; TCRdb keeps only in-frame clonotypes and omits some of them. The sample table sets out 42,000 or so clones. Sequencing input: blood buffy coat. Receptors were obtained from a woman between 18 and 75 years old with a cervical HPV16 infection that either progressed to CIN3+ or cleared (not recorded which).

As to this clone: The read gets to within 3 residues of the CDR3 end, and the germline J gene fills in the rest. The chain employs TRBV27 and TRBJ2-5; 10 bases line up with TRBD1. The germline V gene has CDR1 MNHEY and CDR2 SMNVEV (reference sequence). The CDR3 sequence is 21 residues long. V dropped 4 bases and J dropped 5; count of bases not matched to a gene: 25. CDR3 DNA (partial): TGTGCCAGCAGTTCATCCCGACAGGGGGCATCGACGGGGGGGCCGAAGGAGACC. Amino acids: CASSSSRQGASTGGPKET. The complete CDR3 reads CASSSSRQGASTGGPKETQYF.

Comments on this clone: Read data end 3 residues before the CDR3 end; the end is taken from the germline J gene. The chain couples TRBV5-1 to TRBJ1-5; D uncertain. Deletions cut 4 bases from V and 7 bases from J, with 18 bases between. Germline CDR1 reads SGHRS; CDR2 reads YFSETQ. The CDR3 sequence is 15 residues long. Partial CDR3 DNA: TGCGCCAGCAGCCCTGACCCAGCCCGAGGGCAGCCC. Translation: CASSPDPARGQP. The complete CDR3 sequence is CASSPDPARGQPQHF.

Remarks on this clone: The missing CDR3 end, 3 residues past where the read stops, is filled in from the germline J gene. The rearrangement uses TRBV2 and TRBJ2-2; 11 bases line up with TRBD2. The trim removed 5 bases at V and 3 bases at J, leaving 11 bases unmatched. CDR1 is SNHLY, CDR2 FYNNEI, per germline. There are 18 residues in the CDR3. The CDR3 DNA, read in part, is TGTGCCAGCAGTCGAGGGATAGCGGGGGGGAAGGACACCGGGGAG. Protein product: CASSRGIAGGKDTGE. The complete CDR3 protein is CASSRGIAGGKDTGELFF.

Turning to this clone: Read data end 3 residues before the CDR3 end; the end is taken from the germline J gene. V is TRBV11-2 and J is TRBJ2-2, with TRBD1 identical over 8 bases. Germline V gives CDR1 SGHAT, CDR2 FQNNGV. The CDR3 length is 15 residues. The V gene end was trimmed by 5 bases and the J gene end by 6 bases; junction bases not matched to a gene: 8. CDR3 protein: CASSQLETGAGELFF. CDR3 bases read: TGTGCCAGCAGCCAACTTGAGACAGGGGCCGGGGAG. The variable domain in full, completed from reference TRBV11-2 and TRBJ2-2, reads EAGVAQSPRYKIIEKRQSVAFWCNPISGHATLYWYQQILGQGPKLLIQFQNNGVVDDSQLPKDRFSAERLKGVDSTLKIQPAKLEDSAVYLCASSQLETGAGELFFGEGSRLTVL.

A word on this clone: The read ends 3 residues shy of where the CDR3 ends; the end is completed using the germline J gene. The rearrangement joins TRBV19 to TRBJ2-3; D may be TRBD2 (5 bases). Looked up from germline, CDR1 is LNHDA and CDR2 is SQIVND (reference sequence). The CDR3 is 13 amino acids. The germline V and J ends were trimmed by 8 bases and 4 bases, with 13 bases remaining between them. CDR3 amino acids: CASGSLGPDTQYF. The CDR3 DNA, read in part, is TGTGCCAGTGGTTCACTAGGCCCAGATACG.

Comments on this clone: The read comes to an end 3 residues before the CDR3 does, leaving the germline J gene to fill in the end. The chain employs TRBV12-3 or TRBV12-4 and TRBJ2-3; TRBD1 matches 9 bases. The V gene end was trimmed by 6 bases and the J gene end by 4 bases; junction bases not matched to a gene: 11. This CDR3 has 16 residues. The CDR3 loop reads CASRPTGTGRADTQYF. Incomplete CDR3 DNA: TGTGCCAGCAGGCCCACCGGGACAGGGCGGGCAGATACG.

A remark on this clone: The read ends 3 residues before the CDR3 terminus; that terminus is restored from the germline J gene. The rearrangement joins TRBV29-1 to TRBJ1-1; D is unclear. V was shortened by 2 bases and J by 0 bases, with 10 bases between the two germline ends. CDR1 is SQVTM and CDR2 is ANQGSEA in the germline V gene. The CDR3 is 14 amino acids. The DNA read from the CDR3 is TGCAGCGTTGAAAGCCCCCCCATGAACACTGAA. It specifies CSVESPPMNTE. The whole CDR3 is CSVESPPMNTEAFF.

To note about this clone: The read ends 3 residues before the CDR3 terminus; that terminus is restored from the germline J gene. This sequence joins TRBV11-3 and TRBJ1-3, with D tentatively TRBD1 (5 bases). Deletions cut 5 bases from V and 0 bases from J, with 11 bases between. The CDR3 runs to 15 residues. The V gene's germline CDR1 is SGHNT and CDR2 YENEEA. CDR3 amino acids: CASSRRTSSGNTIYF. The CDR3 bases that were read are TGTGCCAGCAGCCGCAGGACAAGCTCTGGAAACACC.

Note on this clone: The read stops 3 residues short of the end of the CDR3; the missing end is completed from the germline J gene. The chain uses TRBV5-1 and TRBJ2-1; D possibly corresponds to TRBD2 (7 bases). V dropped 7 bases and J dropped 8 bases, with 22 bases sitting between them. Germline V gene data show CDR1 as SGHRS and CDR2 as YFSETQ. The CDR3 runs 15 residues. CDR3 region: CASPFGGGGHDEQFF. Incomplete CDR3 DNA: TGCGCCAGCCCCTTCGGAGGGGGGGGGCACGATGAG.

Concerning this clone: The missing CDR3 end, 3 residues past where the read stops, is filled in from the germline J gene. J is TRBJ2-1 and V is TRBV7-3; D might be TRBD2 (6 bases). The germline CDR1 and CDR2 sequences are SGHTA and FQGTGA. The V gene lost 2 bases and the J gene lost 8 bases, with 10 bases spanning the gap. This CDR3 is 13 amino acids long. The sequenced part of the CDR3 DNA is TGTGCCAGCAGCTTAGGGGGGTGGGATGAG. Protein: CASSLGGWDE. The full-length CDR3 reads as CASSLGGWDEQFF.

CDR3 bases read: TGTGCCAGCAGCCTCAGGGCCCTCGGGGAGACC. Translating gives CASSLRALGET. The complete CDR3 sequence is CASSLRALGETQYF. V is TRBV28 and J is TRBJ2-5; weak D call: TRBD1 (5 bases). The read ends 3 residues early relative to the CDR3; the germline J gene fills the gap. Trimming shortened V by 6 bases and J by 5 bases, and 16 bases separated the two germline ends. The CDR3 is 14 residues long. CDR1 is MDHEN, CDR2 SYDVKM, per germline.

To note about this clone: The observed sequence ends 3 residues before the CDR3 terminus, with the missing tail filled in from the germline J gene. This rearrangement joins TRBV14 to TRBJ1-5; 7 bases are a match to TRBD1. The germline CDR1 and CDR2 sequences are SGHDN and FVKESK. V gave up 0 bases and J gave up 2 bases; unmatched junction bases: 10. CDR3 length: 18 amino acids. The CDR3 sequence is CASSQEVKGARGNQPQHF. Partial CDR3 DNA: TGTGCCAGCAGCCAAGAAGTAAAGGGGGCAAGGGGCAATCAGCCC. Looking up the rest from reference TRBV14 and TRBJ1-5 gives the full variable domain: EAGVTQFPSHSVIEKGQTVTLRCDPISGHDNLYWYRRVMGKEIKFLLHFVKESKQDESGMPNNRFLAERTGGTYSTLKVQPAELEDSGVYFCASSQEVKGARGNQPQHFGDGTRLSIL.

About this clone: The read falls 3 residues short of the CDR3 end, and the missing part is taken from the germline J gene. J is TRBJ1-6 and V is TRBV5-5; D not resolved. Trimming cost V 0 bases and J 4 bases, with 8 bases left between them. The CDR3 totals 15 residues. Per germline, CDR1 SGHKS and CDR2 YYEKEE (reference sequence). CDR3 residues: CASSLGAGYNSPLHF. CDR3 DNA (partial): TGTGCCAGCAGCTTGGGAGCCGGGTATAATTCACCC.

In the case of this clone: The read ends 3 residues early relative to the CDR3; the germline J gene fills the gap. This chain joins TRBV5-1 and TRBJ2-5; 7 nucleotides line up with TRBD2. The CDR3 has 17 amino acids. V lost 0 bases to trimming and J lost 1 base; unmatched junction nucleotides: 9. The germline V gene encodes CDR1 SGHRS and CDR2 YFSETQ. CDR3 amino acids: CASSLAMSSGLQETQYF. CDR3 DNA (partial): TGCGCCAGCAGCTTGGCCATGTCTAGCGGCCTCCAAGAGACC.

A remark on this clone: The read finishes 3 residues shy of the CDR3 end, and the germline J gene is used to complete it. This sequence joins TRBV5-6 and TRBJ1-3, with a possible D match to TRBD1 (6 bases). In germline, CDR1 is SGHDT, CDR2 YYEEEE. With 2 bases removed from V and 0 bases from J, the gap between germline ends came to 9 bases. This CDR3 comprises 15 residues. CDR3 bases read: TGTGCCAGCAGCTTCACAGGGCGCTCTGGAAACACC. Translation gives CASSFTGRSGNT. In full, the CDR3 reads CASSFTGRSGNTIYF.

The covered CDR3 bases are TGTGCCAGCTCAGAGTCACAGGGTCCCACTGAA. It yields the protein CASSESQGPTE. The whole CDR3 protein reads CASSESQGPTEAFF. V and J are TRBV18 and TRBJ1-1; TRBD1 is a possible D gene (6 bases). Read data end 3 residues before the CDR3 end; the end is taken from the germline J gene. Germline-derived CDR1 and CDR2 are KGHSH and LQKENI. V shed 5 bases and J shed 4 bases, with 14 bases lying between them. The CDR3 totals 14 residues.

Details on this clone: With the read ending 3 residues before the CDR3 end, the germline J gene is used to fill in that end. The J gene is TRBJ2-3, the V gene TRBV15, with D unclear. This CDR3 has 12 amino acids. CDR1 is LNHNV, CDR2 YYDKDF, per germline (reference sequence). V was pared by 7 bases and J by 6 bases, with 11 bases between. CDR3 region: CATNNQQDTQYF. CDR3 bases read: TGTGCCACCAATAACCAACAGGATACG. Variable domain in full (rest from reference TRBV15 and TRBJ2-3): DAMVIQNPRYQVTQFGKPVTLSCSQTLNHNVMYWYQQKSSQAPKLLFHYYDKDFNNEADTPDNFQSRRPNTSFCFLDIRSPGLGDTAMYLCATNNQQDTQYFGPGTRLTVL.

Worth noting for this clone: From the germline J gene comes the end of the CDR3, since the read stops 3 residues before it. The chain is built from TRBV5-1 and TRBJ1-1; a weak D match, TRBD1 (5 bases). This CDR3 region has 15 residues. CDR1 SGHRS and CDR2 YFSETQ come from the germline V gene. Deletions cut 0 bases from V and 1 base from J, with 10 bases between. CDR3 DNA, as far as it was read: TGCGCCAGCAGCTTGGGGTTGGGGGGGAACACTGAA. Translated, it gives CASSLGLGGNTE. In full, the CDR3 is CASSLGLGGNTEAFF.

In regard to this clone: The observed sequence ends 3 residues before the CDR3 terminus, with the missing tail filled in from the germline J gene. The chain recombines TRBV10-2 with TRBJ2-1; D may be TRBD2 (5 bases). This CDR3 spans 14 amino acids. V gave up 6 bases and J gave up 5 bases, with 14 bases separating them. CDR1 and CDR2 (germline): WSHSY, SAAADI. The CDR3 here is CASSPARANNEQFF. The sequenced CDR3 bases are TGCGCCAGCAGCCCCGCGAGGGCAAACAATGAG.

To note about this clone: The sequence runs out 3 residues before the end of the CDR3; the remainder is reconstructed from the germline J gene. V gene TRBV11-2 combines with J gene TRBJ2-3; possibly TRBD2 for D (5 bases). Looked up from germline, CDR1 is SGHAT and CDR2 is FQNNGV. The germline V and J ends were trimmed by 5 bases and 0 bases, with 9 bases remaining between them. This CDR3 region has 14 residues. The sequenced CDR3 bases are TGTGCCAGCAGCCCCGGGGTGAGCACAGATACG. It is translated as CASSPGVSTDT. The complete CDR3 sequence is CASSPGVSTDTQYF.

A remark on this clone: The read ends 3 residues early relative to the CDR3; the germline J gene fills the gap. This chain joins TRBV2 and TRBJ2-3; unclear D gene. V dropped 5 bases and J dropped 0 bases, with 9 bases sitting between them. The CDR3 consists of 14 residues. Germline-derived CDR1 and CDR2 are SNHLY and FYNNEI. The CDR3 spells CASSPKTSTDTQYF. Incomplete CDR3 DNA: TGTGCCAGCAGTCCGAAAACTAGCACAGATACG.

As regards this clone: The CDR3 end lies 3 residues beyond the end of the read and is filled in from the germline J gene. The chain employs TRBV5-6 and TRBJ2-3; D is unclear. Trimming shortened V by 1 base and J by 2 bases, and 11 bases separated the two germline ends. CDR3 length: 15 residues. Germline CDR1 and CDR2: SGHDT and YYEEEE. The covered CDR3 bases are TGTGCCAGCAGCTTGCGGGTCAGCTACACAGATACG. Protein: CASSLRVSYTDT. The entire CDR3 is CASSLRVSYTDTQYF.